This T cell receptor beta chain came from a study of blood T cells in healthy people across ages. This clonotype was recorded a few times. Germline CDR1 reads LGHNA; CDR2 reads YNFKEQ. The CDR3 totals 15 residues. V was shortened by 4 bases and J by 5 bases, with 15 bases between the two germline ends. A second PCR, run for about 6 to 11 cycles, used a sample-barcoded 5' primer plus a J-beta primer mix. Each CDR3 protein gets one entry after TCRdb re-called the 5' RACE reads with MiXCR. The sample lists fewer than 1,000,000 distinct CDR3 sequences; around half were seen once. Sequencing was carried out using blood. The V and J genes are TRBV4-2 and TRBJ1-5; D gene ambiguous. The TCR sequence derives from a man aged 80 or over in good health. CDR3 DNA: TGTGCCAGCAGCCTAAGCGACACCCGTGATCAGCCCCAGCATTTT. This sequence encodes CASSLSDTRDQPQHF.